The sequence of this T cell receptor beta chain was determined in a study of CD8 T cells in Susac syndrome. TCR beta sequences were obtained from blood CD8+ and CD4+ T cells. A quantity of about 0.45 to 1 ug RNA underwent reverse transcription using random hexamers. The authors amplified TCR beta CDR3 across 54 Vbeta and 13 Jbeta using immunoSEQ multiplex PCR. Each CDR3 protein is one row after TCRdb ran MiXCR on the immunoSEQ multiplex PCR reads. Of fewer than 200,000 distinct CDR3 sequences in the sample, roughly 95% were seen once. A note on this clonotype: The antigen is undetermined.

The CDR3 spans 13 residues. Germline CDR1 GTSNPN, CDR2 SVGIG (reference sequence). V lost 2 bases to trimming and J lost 7 bases, with 12 bases between them. General observations from the study: The TCR sequencing and HLA analysis in the study involved a relatively small number of individuals, as the study acknowledged.

The chain uses TRBV30 and TRBJ1-5; tentatively, D is TRBD1 (5 bases). This sequence was found in a human donor in good health. Specimen: CD4+ T cells from PBMCs. The CDR3 bases are TGTGCCTGGAGTTTGGGCAGGGACCAGCCCCAGCATTTT. Amino acids: CAWSLGRDQPQHF.